This T cell receptor beta chain emerged from a study of cytomegalovirus exposure and HLA in healthy donors. The PCR was carried out with 60 Vbeta primers and 13 Jbeta primers. TCRdb's table, derived via immunoSEQ multiplex PCR, lists solely in-frame clones and lacks some. This table holds 120,000 or so clones, about 72% found once. For this clone: Its antigen is currently unknown.

Study conclusions and caveats: In vitro data verified three CMV-associated chains as specific for CMV antigens.

CDR1 is SEHNR and CDR2 is FQNEAQ in the germline V gene (reference sequence). J lost 3 bases, V lost 5 bases, and 6 bases had no gene match. The CDR3 covers 14 residues. Sequencing input: PBMCs. J is TRBJ2-7 and V is TRBV7-9; 8 positions match TRBD1. This TCR derives from a man aged 50-59 years in good health and CMV-seropositive. The CDR3 bases are TGTGCCAGCAGCACGTGGACAGGGCACTACGAGCAGTACTTC. Translated: CASSTWTGHYEQYF. Supplemented by reference TRBV7-9 and TRBJ2-7, the full variable domain reads DTGVSQNPRHKITKRGQNVTFRCDPISEHNRLYWYRQTLGQGPEFLTYFQNEAQLEKSRLLSDRFSAERPKGSFSTLEIQRTEQGDSAMYLCASSTWTGHYEQYFGPGTRLTVT.